The sequence of this TCR beta chain was determined in a study of CD8+CD57+ T cells in acquired aplastic anemia. At the level of the study: Across the sorted CD4+ and CD8+ cells, DNA amounts averaged approximately 3.1 ug. The study's findings and limits: Common to patients and controls were roughly 30 CD8+ CDR3 sequences.

It was genomic DNA that served as the template for profiling TCR beta VDJ and CDR3. TCRdb independently ran MiXCR on the reads; one entry per CDR3 protein. The sample records roughly 80,000 distinct CDR3 sequences, just over 70% being singletons. The length of the CDR3 is 15 residues. With 5 bases removed from V and 4 bases from J, the gap between germline ends came to 15 bases. Germline V gene data show CDR1 as LNHDA and CDR2 as SQIVND (reference sequence). Only patients with CD8+CD57+ cell expansion on flow cytometry were chosen for sequencing. Severe acquired aplastic anemia was present in all patients. Among the patients, none had received any therapy at the time of blood sampling. Comments on this clonotype: Its cognate antigen is unknown.

The receptor's source is a human donor with aplastic anemia. The chain combines TRBV19 with TRBJ2-1, with D possibly matching TRBD1 (6 bases). Sequencing was carried out using sorted CD4+, CD8+, or CD8+CD57+ T cells (not recorded which) from PBMCs. This CDR3 is CASSVGTNPYNEQFF. CDR3 sequence (DNA): TGTGCCAGTAGTGTAGGGACAAACCCGTACAATGAGCAGTTCTTC.